This entry describes one TCR beta chain. Researchers sorted naive CD8 T cells as cells that were CD8+CD4-CCR7+CD45RA+. TCRdb reprocessed the PCR reads via MiXCR and lists one record per CDR3 protein. The sample includes some 320,000 distinct CDR3 sequences, roughly a fifth of them seen just once. This record comes from a study of molecular identifiers for immune sequencing clone quantification. CDR1 is ENHRY and CDR2 is SYGVKD in the germline V gene. This CDR3 region has 16 residues. V dropped 0 bases and J dropped 2; count of bases not matched to a gene: 7. This sequence was found in a human donor in good health. Some libraries in this study had Jurkat cell RNA spiked in. Sequenced: naive CD8+ T cells from blood, with Jurkat cell RNA spiked in. Subset specified: FACS-sorted CD8+CD4-CCR7+CD45RA+ naive T cells. This chain links TRBV10-3 with TRBJ2-7; 7 nucleotides agree with TRBD1. In DNA form, the CDR3 reads TGTGCCATCAGTGAGTCGCTTTCAGGGGGTCCCTACGAGCAGTACTTC. It specifies CAISESLSGGPYEQYF.